This T cell receptor beta chain was captured in a study of T cells in Graves' hyperthyroidism and ophthalmopathy. Looking at the study overall: At the time of initial diagnosis and before any treatment, peripheral blood was collected. The study, taken as a whole, reports: Researchers report that a 13 V-J model separated ophthalmopathy from stable hyperthyroidism.

What was amplified from RNA transcripts were TCR beta CDR3 regions. TCR CDR3 regions were first amplified by RT-PCR with HTBI primers. TCRdb reanalysed the multiplex PCR reads using MiXCR and keeps one entry per CDR3 protein. The sample gives 550,000 to 850,000 distinct CDR3 sequences, roughly a sixth of which show up once; about a sixth is in the top ten. On the basis of clinical symptoms, serum thyroxine and TRAb, thyroid ultrasound and orbital computed tomography, diagnoses were made. The blood specimen was taken at initial hyperthyroidism diagnosis, before any ophthalmopathy symptoms. Concerning this clonotype itself: Its antigen remains unidentified.

Germline trimming cut 3 bases from V and 7 bases from J; bases unmatched to any gene: 12. The CDR3 consists of 17 residues. The sequence was collected from a woman between 50 and 59 years old with Graves' hyperthyroidism that later progressed to Graves' ophthalmopathy. The gene calls are TRBV12-3 or TRBV12-4 and TRBJ2-1; 10 bases map to TRBD2. The material sequenced was blood. CDR3 amino acids: CASSFFSGGLAGNEQFF. The CDR3 DNA reads as TGTGCCAGCAGTTTTTTTAGCGGGGGGCTAGCGGGAAATGAGCAGTTCTTC.